This TCR beta chain was documented in a study of naive CD8 T cells in extremely preterm neonates (TCRdb year 2017). A note on the overall study: The age range of the adult participants is stated as 25-50 years in the abstract but as 20-50 years in the methods. The study compared the TCRbeta CDR3 repertoires of sorted naive CD8+ T cells among four age groups: extremely preterm neonates, term neonates, young children and adults.

A two-step, bias-controlled multiplex PCR was used to amplify TCRbeta CDR3 regions from genomic DNA. The multiplex PCR included primers specific for each TRBV and TRBJ gene segment. The immunoSEQ Assay was used to generate the TCRbeta repertoire data. The study's own analysis went as follows. To merge closely related sequences, reads went through filtering and clustering using a relative-frequency ratio and a modified nearest-neighbor algorithm. IMGT annotation was followed for the assignment of V, D and J genes to CDR3 sequences. Template counts were normalized for PCR amplification bias and quantified against synthetic TCR CDR3 analog sequences. Only unique productive sequences, that is, in-frame CDR3 sequences lacking stop codons, were included in the analyses. The immunoSEQ Analyzer software was used to calculate iChao1 richness and clonality, with clonality defined as 1 minus Pielou's evenness. Statistical tests were run in JMP, with either Student's t-test or a non-parametric test chosen according to Shapiro-Wilk normality results. TCRdb took over this immuneACCESS table, retaining in-frame rearrangements with V and J assigned. Such tables are incomplete; in checked studies, under half of the missing clones stem from an unresolved V gene, and the remainder is unexplained. V and J calls and clone size come straight from that table; D and trimming were deduced from the DNA. This sample has several thousand clones in its table, and around 98% of those were observed once. The top ten clonotypes cover 2.5% to 3.5% of the sample.

Beyond this particular receptor, the publication reports: Preterm CDR3s were shorter, with fewer N additions and less junctional trimming, and were closer to germline than those of older groups. Preterm neonates showed significantly lower iChao1 richness than every other age group (p < 0.05) along with an even clone distribution, indicating a less rich repertoire. Prospective longitudinal studies of preterm and term neonates were called for by the authors so that T cell development could be tracked within individuals. The proportion of shared CDR3 nucleotide sequences was higher in preterm neonates (around 2.7%) than in term neonates (about 0.4%), young children (about 0.03%) and adults (around 0.01%). The authors noted a small sample size and variable productive template counts among preterm samples as limitations.

Reading from cysteine to phenylalanine, the CDR3 counts 14 amino acids. Only the CDR3 part of the read is kept: 42 bases, read in frame from the first base. V and J lose 2 bases and 0 bases, and a span of 6 bases separates them. In the germline V gene, CDR1 corresponds to MNHEY and CDR2 to SVGAGI. The peripheral blood donors were five healthy children aged roughly 15-60 months who were having elective routine surgery, plus five healthy nonsmoking adults. Healthy nonsmokers aged roughly 20-55 years, with a median age of approximately 37 years, were used as adult controls. A FACSAria III cell sorter was used to sort live, Annexin V-negative naive CD8+ T cells (CD3+CD8+CD45RA+CCR7+). Each sample yielded roughly 17,000 to 110,000 sorted naive CD8+ T cells. Ficoll-Paque density gradient centrifugation was used to isolate mononuclear cells from diluted blood. Mononuclear cells were cryopreserved in roughly 10% DMSO with approximately 90% FBS and stored long term at -150°C before sorting. Annexin V and antibodies against CD3, CD8, CCR7 and CD45RA were used to stain the thawed cells. The DNeasy Blood and Tissue Kit was used to extract genomic DNA from snap-frozen pellets of sorted cells.

Turning to this clone: Its recognized antigen is unknown. The record has no base qualities; no much larger clone is one base away.

The chain uses TRBV6-5 and TRBJ2-3, with the D segment identity uncertain. The receptor was isolated from a human donor in good health. The specimen sequenced was naive CD8+ T cells from blood. The nucleotide sequence reads TGTGCCAGCAGTTACGAGTGGAGCACAGATACGCAGTATTTT. This sequence encodes CASSYEWSTDTQYF.